Each of the 27 T cell receptor beta chains below was sequenced from the same sample in a study of blood T cell repertoires in COVID-19. Some clones are missing from TCRdb's copy, which holds only in-frame ones; the method was immunoSEQ multiplex PCR. This sample has 140,000 or so clones, with 80% to 90% found just once. The sample consisted of peripheral blood. These receptors were taken from a man aged 55 to 69 with active or convalescent COVID-19.

This chain uses TRBV28 with TRBJ1-2; 8 nucleotides line up with TRBD1. The CDR3 runs to 12 residues. Germline CDR1 is MDHEN and CDR2 is SYDVKM. The J segment lost 6 bases and the V segment lost 4 bases, leaving 1 base of the junction unmatched. CDR3 loop: CASSSQGDGYTF. The CDR3 DNA is TGTGCCAGCAGTTCACAGGGGGATGGCTACACCTTC.

The DNA for the CDR3 is TGCGCCAGCCGGAACACTTGGACAGACTATGGCTACACCTTC. Encoded protein: CASRNTWTDYGYTF. The chain employs TRBV5-1 and TRBJ1-2; D possibly corresponds to TRBD1 (6 bases). The CDR3 loop spans 14 amino acids. V lost 7 bases to trimming and J lost 3 bases, with 16 bases between them. From germline, CDR1 is SGHRS and CDR2 YFSETQ. The full variable domain, completed using reference TRBV5-1 and TRBJ1-2, is KAGVTQTPRYLIKTRGQQVTLSCSPISGHRSVSWYQQTPGQGLQFLFEYFSETQRNKGNFPGRFSGRQFSNSRSEMNVSTLELGDSALYLCASRNTWTDYGYTFGSGTRLTVV.

The chain has TRBV19 and TRBJ2-6; 11 bases agree with TRBD1. J gave up 1 base and V 1 base, and 12 bases lay outside the gene matches. CDR1 is LNHDA and CDR2 is SQIVND in the germline V gene (reference sequence). The CDR3 is 21 residues long. The CDR3 loop is CASSIGLRGQGVWSGANVLTF. The CDR3 coding sequence is TGTGCCAGTAGTATAGGCCTGAGGGGACAGGGGGTGTGGTCTGGGGCCAACGTCCTGACTTTC.

The chain combines TRBV19 with TRBJ1-5, with TRBD1 matching 7 bases. The CDR3 extends over 18 amino acids. Trimming at V came to 3 bases and at J to 0 bases, leaving 11 bases not matched to a gene. Germline V gene sequence: CDR1 LNHDA, CDR2 SQIVND (reference sequence). In DNA form, the CDR3 reads TGTGCCAGTAGTATTCGACAGGGCGGGGGGCATAGCAATCAGCCCCAGCATTTT. Its protein is CASSIRQGGGHSNQPQHF.

This clone appeared once. The J gene is TRBJ1-1, the V gene TRBV5-1, with D possibly matching TRBD1 (6 bases). This CDR3 is 15 amino acids long. Germline V gives CDR1 SGHRS, CDR2 YFSETQ. V was pared by 4 bases and J by 0 bases, with 13 bases between. CDR3 DNA: TGCGCCAGCAGCCTCCCGGGACACCTGAACACTGAAGCTTTCTTT. This sequence encodes CASSLPGHLNTEAFF.

The chain joins TRBV27 to TRBJ1-1, with D possibly TRBD1 on 6 matching bases. The CDR3 sequence is 20 residues long. Germline V gives CDR1 MNHEY, CDR2 SMNVEV (reference sequence). The ends were cut back, 5 bases at V and 3 bases at J, with 31 bases in the middle. This CDR3 is CASSTRLQGAPWGRDTEAFF. The CDR3 DNA reads as TGTGCCAGCAGTACGCGACTACAGGGCGCTCCATGGGGCAGGGACACTGAAGCTTTCTTT.

V is TRBV28 and J is TRBJ1-5, with 8 bases fitting TRBD1. CDR3 length: 15 residues. V lost 6 bases, J lost 3 bases, and 7 bases stayed unmatched. CDR1 is MDHEN and CDR2 is SYDVKM in the germline V gene. The CDR3 nucleotides are TGTGCCAGCAGGACTTCGGACAGGGCCAATCAGCCCCAGCATTTT. Encoded protein: CASRTSDRANQPQHF.

The J gene is TRBJ1-5, the V gene TRBV11-1; D gene uncertain. The CDR3 runs 15 residues. CDR1 and CDR2 from the germline V gene are SGHAT and FQDESV (reference sequence). The V and J ends lost 5 bases and 6 bases respectively, with 17 bases between them. CDR3 loop: CASSLHGGDGQPQHF. The CDR3 nucleotides are TGTGCCAGCAGCCTCCACGGAGGAGATGGTCAGCCCCAGCATTTT. Variable domain in full (rest from reference TRBV11-1 and TRBJ1-5): EAEVAQSPRYKITEKSQAVAFWCDPISGHATLYWYRQILGQGPELLVQFQDESVVDDSQLPKDRFSAERLKGVDSTLKIQPAELGDSAMYLCASSLHGGDGQPQHFGDGTRLSIL.

The chain combines TRBV28 with TRBJ1-5, with 7 bases lining up with TRBD1. This CDR3 is 15 amino acids long. The trim removed 6 bases at V and 1 base at J, leaving 6 bases unmatched. Germline V CDR1 and CDR2: MDHEN, SYDVKM. Here the CDR3 reads CASRPTGVSNQPQHF. The CDR3 coding sequence is TGTGCCAGCAGGCCTACAGGGGTCAGCAATCAGCCCCAGCATTTT. The variable domain in full, completed from reference TRBV28 and TRBJ1-5, reads DVKVTQSSRYLVKRTGEKVFLECVQDMDHENMFWYRQDPGLGLRLIYFSYDVKMKEKGDIPEGYSVSREKKERFSLILESASTNQTSMYLCASRPTGVSNQPQHFGDGTRLSIL.

The J gene is TRBJ2-7, the V gene TRBV6-5, with D perhaps TRBD2 (6 bases). The germline V gene has CDR1 MNHEY and CDR2 SVGAGI. The V and J ends lost 6 bases and 2 bases respectively, with 8 bases between them. The CDR3 totals 12 residues. As DNA, the CDR3 is TGTGCCAGCAGGGGACTGACCTACGAGCAGTACTTC. It is translated as CASRGLTYEQYF.

The chain couples TRBV6-1 to TRBJ2-1, with D maybe TRBD2 (6 bases). Trimming cost V 4 bases and J 0 bases, with 16 bases left between them. Germline V gene lookup returns CDR1 MNHNS and CDR2 SASEGT. The CDR3 has 17 amino acids. CDR3 residues: CASSAASLGGSYNEQFF. The CDR3, as DNA: TGTGCCAGCAGTGCTGCCTCGCTGGGGGGCTCCTACAATGAGCAGTTCTTC.

The V and J genes are TRBV18 and TRBJ1-2; possibly TRBD1 for D (6 bases). Trimming removed 2 bases from V and 7 bases from J, with 11 bases in between. CDR3 size: 13 residues. Germline V gene data show CDR1 as KGHSH and CDR2 as LQKENI. The CDR3 loop reads CASSPTGNGGYTF. The CDR3 region has the DNA TGTGCCAGCTCACCAACAGGGAATGGTGGCTACACCTTC. The complete variable domain, with remaining parts taken from reference TRBV18 and TRBJ1-2, reads NAGVMQNPRHLVRRRGQEARLRCSPMKGHSHVYWYRQLPEEGLKFMVYLQKENIIDESGMPKERFSAEFPKEGPSILRIQQVVRGDSAAYFCASSPTGNGGYTFGSGTRLTVV.

V usage is TRBV6-1 and J usage is TRBJ1-1; D ambiguous. The CDR3 is made up of 13 amino acids. Between the trimmed V and J ends, which lost 2 bases and 10 bases, there was a span of 14 bases. CDR1 and CDR2 from the germline V gene are MNHNS and SASEGT. CDR3 loop: CASSEIWAGPAFF. CDR3 nucleotides: TGTGCCAGCAGTGAAATTTGGGCGGGCCCAGCTTTCTTT.

The V call is TRBV5-6, the J call TRBJ2-5; weak D call: TRBD2 (6 bases). The CDR3 consists of 15 residues. The V end was cut by 0 bases, the J end by 5 bases, with 14 bases between. Germline values: CDR1 SGHDT, CDR2 YYEEEE. The CDR3 reads CASSLVRGAIETQYF. CDR3 in DNA: TGTGCCAGCAGCTTGGTTCGCGGGGCAATTGAGACCCAGTACTTC.

The rearrangement joins TRBV10-2 to TRBJ1-1, with 8 nucleotides matching TRBD1. Looked up from germline, CDR1 is WSHSY and CDR2 is SAAADI. J was trimmed by 2 bases and V by 2 bases; bases with no gene match: 7. The CDR3 runs to 16 residues. This CDR3 is CASSEPGQAINTEAFF. CDR3 sequence (DNA): TGCGCCAGCAGTGAGCCGGGACAGGCCATAAACACTGAAGCTTTCTTT.

The chain carries TRBV29-1 and TRBJ1-5; possible D gene TRBD1, 5 bases. CDR1 and CDR2 (germline): SQVTM, ANQGSEA. The V end lost 5 bases, the J end lost 4 bases, and 15 bases lay between the germline ends. The CDR3 loop spans 14 amino acids. Here the CDR3 reads CSVTVAGQNQPQHF. DNA for the CDR3: TGCAGCGTTACGGTGGCGGGGCAAAATCAGCCCCAGCATTTT.

The chain is built from TRBV3-1 (or the pseudogene TRBV3-2) and TRBJ1-6; D gene uncertain. The germline V gene encodes CDR1 LGHDT and CDR2 YNNKEL (reference sequence). The CDR3 contains 16 residues. V dropped 0 bases and J dropped 4 bases, with 10 bases sitting between them. CDR3 nucleotides: TGTGCCAGCAGCCAAGACACCAGATCGTATAATTCACCCCTCCACTTT. Residues: CASSQDTRSYNSPLHF.

This clone was found a few times. The chain carries TRBV6-1 and TRBJ1-2; D uncertain. This CDR3 has 12 residues. CDR1 is MNHNS and CDR2 is SASEGT in the germline V gene. Trimming cost V 2 bases and J 8 bases, with 9 bases left between them. In DNA form, the CDR3 reads TGTGCCAGCAGTGAACCGGGGAGAGGCTACACCTTC. This codes for CASSEPGRGYTF.

The rearrangement joins TRBV9 to TRBJ2-7; 12 positions agree with TRBD2. Unmatched junction bases numbered 3, after V lost 0 bases and J lost 5 bases. Germline V gene data show CDR1 as SGDLS and CDR2 as YYNGEE. The CDR3 totals 15 residues. In DNA form, the CDR3 reads TGTGCCAGCAGCGTAGGTCCTAGCGGGAGGGACGAGCAGTACTTC. Translating it yields CASSVGPSGRDEQYF. The variable domain in full, with the rest retrieved from reference TRBV9 and TRBJ2-7, is DSGVTQTPKHLITATGQRVTLRCSPRSGDLSVYWYQQSLDQGLQFLIQYYNGEERAKGNILERFSAQQFPDLHSELNLSSLELGDSALYFCASSVGPSGRDEQYFGPGTRLTVT.

Here the CDR3 DNA reads TGTGCCAGCAGCCCCCGCGGCCGCGGGAGCGGCACCGGGGAGCTGTTTTTT. Translation: CASSPRGRGSGTGELFF. The chain combines TRBV7-6 with TRBJ2-2; 7 nucleotides line up with TRBD2. Trimming at V came to 5 bases and at J to 4 bases, leaving 13 bases not matched to a gene. Germline lookup yields CDR1 SGHVS and CDR2 FNYEAQ. The CDR3 is 17 residues long. The full variable domain, completed using reference TRBV7-6 and TRBJ2-2, is GAGVSQSPRYKVTKRGQDVALRCDPISGHVSLYWYRQALGQGPEFLTYFNYEAQQDKSGLPNDRFSAERPEGSISTLTIQRTEQRDSAMYRCASSPRGRGSGTGELFFGEGSRLTVL.

The chain has TRBV29-1 and TRBJ2-2; 12 bases line up with TRBD1. The CDR3 spans 15 residues. Germline V lookup: CDR1 SQVTM, CDR2 ANQGSEA. V lost 6 bases and J lost 6; bases outside the gene matches: 8. CDR3 region: CSVEGTGGFSGELFF. DNA for the CDR3: TGCAGCGTCGAGGGGACAGGGGGCTTTTCCGGGGAGCTGTTTTTT.

This rearrangement joins TRBV9 to TRBJ1-6; TRBD1 agrees at 8 bases. Germline CDR1 is SGDLS and CDR2 is YYNGEE. The V segment lost 2 bases and the J segment 1 base; nucleotides outside the gene matches: 5. The CDR3 is made up of 17 amino acids. The CDR3 loop is CASSVGTGPSYNSPLHF. The CDR3 DNA reads as TGTGCCAGCAGCGTCGGGACAGGTCCTTCCTATAATTCACCCCTCCACTTT.

The chain joins TRBV12-3 or TRBV12-4 to TRBJ1-2; D is unresolved. The V and J ends lost 7 bases and 4 bases respectively, with 10 bases between them. There are 12 residues in the CDR3. The CDR3 loop reads CASTSDIYGYTF. The CDR3 coding sequence is TGTGCCAGCACCTCAGATATCTATGGCTACACCTTC.

The chain employs TRBV18 and TRBJ1-1, with a weak D call TRBD1 (5 bases). The ends were cut back, 3 bases at V and 8 bases at J, with 25 bases in the middle. CDR3 size: 17 residues. Per germline, CDR1 KGHSH and CDR2 LQKENI. The CDR3 sequence: CASSPRSQVRTPGEAFF. CDR3 DNA sequence: TGTGCCAGCTCACCTAGGTCACAGGTACGCACCCCAGGGGAAGCTTTCTTT. Looking up the rest from reference TRBV18 and TRBJ1-1 gives the full variable domain: NAGVMQNPRHLVRRRGQEARLRCSPMKGHSHVYWYRQLPEEGLKFMVYLQKENIIDESGMPKERFSAEFPKEGPSILRIQQVVRGDSAAYFCASSPRSQVRTPGEAFFGQGTRLTVV.

V and J are TRBV9 and TRBJ1-4; D is possibly TRBD1 (6 bases). Trimming left V 2 bases short and J 4 bases short, with 12 bases between. This CDR3 spans 15 amino acids. Germline CDR1 and CDR2: SGDLS and YYNGEE. CDR3 sequence: CASSVRDRHNEKLFF. CDR3 DNA: TGTGCCAGCAGCGTCCGAGACAGGCATAATGAAAAACTGTTTTTT.

The count of this clone is one. This chain links TRBV18 with TRBJ2-3; D gene unclear. The germline V gene has CDR1 KGHSH and CDR2 LQKENI. With 8 bases removed from V and 3 bases from J, the gap between germline ends came to 15 bases. There are 14 residues in the CDR3. CDR3 sequence (DNA): TGTGCCAGCGCCTCCGGTGTCTCAACAGATACGCAGTATTTT. This sequence encodes CASASGVSTDTQYF.

The chain recombines TRBV5-5 with TRBJ1-5; TRBD1 matches at 7 bases. This CDR3 comprises 14 residues. Per germline, CDR1 SGHKS and CDR2 YYEKEE (reference sequence). The V gene end was trimmed by 5 bases and the J gene end by 4 bases; junction bases not matched to a gene: 6. The CDR3 protein is CASRLGTVNQPQHF. CDR3 DNA: TGTGCCAGCAGATTAGGGACAGTTAATCAGCCCCAGCATTTT. The entire variable domain, with the rest obtained from reference TRBV5-5 and TRBJ1-5, is as follows: DAGVTQSPTHLIKTRGQQVTLRCSPISGHKSVSWYQQVLGQGPQFIFQYYEKEERGRGNFPDRFSARQFPNYSSELNVNALLLGDSALYLCASRLGTVNQPQHFGDGTRLSIL.